This paragraph covers one TCR beta chain sequence. The data were taken from a study of blood T cell repertoires in COVID-19. V shed 6 bases, J shed 9 bases, and the junction held 10 bases outside the gene matches. The CDR3 length is 14 residues. Germline V gene lookup returns CDR1 MDHEN and CDR2 SYDVKM. During active infection, Seattle patients enrolled and were then monitored through disease. Original analysis: It was from reference gene primer amplification that nucleated cell counts were estimated. The repertoire was sequenced with immunoSEQ multiplex PCR; TCRdb's copy has only in-frame clones and lacks some. V and J calls and clone size are copied from that table; D and trimming were computed from the DNA. The data contain 130,000 to 150,000 clones, about four fifths of them seen just once; the ten biggest clones take up roughly 4.9%.

The V and J genes are TRBV28 and TRBJ2-5; 10 nucleotides match TRBD2. The receptor comes from a woman aged 70 to 79 with COVID-19, enrolled during active disease. The sequenced sample was peripheral blood. Here the CDR3 DNA reads TGTGCCAGCAGGTTACTAGCGGGGAACTCTCCCCAGTACTTC. This gives the protein CASRLLAGNSPQYF.